The T cell receptor (beta chain) described here comes from a study of identical twins. This clonotype was seen at least ten times. The antigen is not known. MiXCR, run by TCRdb on the 5' RACE reads, gives a single entry per CDR3 protein. The sample carries approximately 300,000 distinct CDR3 sequences, over 8.5% recorded once. The CDR3 sequence is 13 residues long. CDR1 is MRHNA and CDR2 is SNTAGT in the germline V gene. Trimming left V 5 bases short and J 5 bases short, with 10 bases between. Findings and limits, study-wide: Alpha sequences out of frame and shared by twins had excess low generation probability. The more abundant beta clonotypes in cord blood had fewer insertions, and memory repertoires did not show this. Compared with models, monozygotic twins showed more out-of-frame TCR alpha sharing.

Separately, the same data were catalogued under a study of yellow fever vaccine responses in identical twins.

The chain has TRBV6-4 and TRBJ2-1, with D tentatively TRBD1 or TRBD2 (5 bases each). The clonotype comes from a woman aged 18 to 35 in good health. The sample taken for sequencing was CD8+ T cells sorted from blood. CDR3 nucleotide sequence: TGTGCCAGCAGTTCAGGGACCAACAATGAGCAGTTCTTC. Protein sequence: CASSSGTNNEQFF.